This T cell receptor beta chain emerged from a study of T cells in Graves' hyperthyroidism and ophthalmopathy. Study outcomes and limitations: Stable hyperthyroidism was separated from ophthalmopathy by a model based on 13 V-J features.

RNA transcripts gave rise to amplified TCR beta CDR3 regions. The HTBI primer set was used in a first-round RT-PCR of the TCR CDR3. Using its own MiXCR run on the multiplex PCR reads, TCRdb lists one record per CDR3 protein. The sample records a few hundred thousand distinct CDR3 sequences, roughly 18% being singletons. This clonotype has at least ten counts. Antigen: not known. The sequence derives from a woman between 18 and 30 years old with Graves' ophthalmopathy. Sequenced: blood.

This CDR3 reads CASSPGTGYNEQFF. The CDR3 DNA sequence: TGTGCCAGCAGTCCCGGGACAGGGTACAATGAGCAGTTCTTC. V is TRBV2 and J is TRBJ2-1; TRBD1 aligns across 9 bases. Germline-derived CDR1 and CDR2 are SNHLY and FYNNEI. Trimming removed 5 bases from V and 4 bases from J; junction bases left unmatched: 3. CDR3 length: 14 amino acids.